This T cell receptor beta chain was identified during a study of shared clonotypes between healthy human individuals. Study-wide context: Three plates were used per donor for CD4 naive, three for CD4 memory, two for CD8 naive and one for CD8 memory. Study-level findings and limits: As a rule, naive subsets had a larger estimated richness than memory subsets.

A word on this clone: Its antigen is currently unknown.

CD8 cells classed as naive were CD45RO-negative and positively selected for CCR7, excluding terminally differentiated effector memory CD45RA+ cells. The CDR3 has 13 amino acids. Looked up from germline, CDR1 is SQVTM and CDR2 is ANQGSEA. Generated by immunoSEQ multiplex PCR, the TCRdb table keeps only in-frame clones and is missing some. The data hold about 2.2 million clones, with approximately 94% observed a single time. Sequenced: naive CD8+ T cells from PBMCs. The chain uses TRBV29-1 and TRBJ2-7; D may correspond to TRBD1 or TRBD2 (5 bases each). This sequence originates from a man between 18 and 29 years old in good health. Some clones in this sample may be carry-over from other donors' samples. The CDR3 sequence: CRTGTAKRYEQYF. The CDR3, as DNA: TGCAGGACCGGGACCGCAAAGAGGTACGAGCAGTACTTC.